This TCR beta chain stems from a study of regulatory T cells in long-lasting Graves disease (dated by TCRdb to the early 2020s). General notes on the study: Persistent Graves' disease was defined as antithyroid drug treatment for over 5 years with persistently positive TSH receptor autoantibodies. Patients with persistent Graves' disease were compared with patients with newly diagnosed Graves' disease using TCR sequencing and RNA sequencing of peripheral blood. The study took place in China and was registered as a clinical trial. TCR sequencing covered about 13 persistent and around 20 newly diagnosed Graves' disease patients, some 33 samples in total. Persistent Graves' disease patients in the clinical cohort had taken antithyroid drugs for approximately ten years on average. The study at large found these results: Sequencing and analysis were restricted to the TCR beta chain. Lower TCR Shannon entropy and fewer highly expanded clones were observed in persistent Graves' disease patients than in newly diagnosed patients, which suggested clonal expansion. Because the primary lesion, thyroid tissue, could not be accessed, the study looked at peripheral blood alone. Patients with persistent disease shared more public clonotypes (approximately 2,500) than newly diagnosed patients did (966). TRBV28, TRBJ1-2 and TRBJ2-5 were preferentially used in persistent disease, while TRBV20-1 and TRBJ2-1 were favored in newly diagnosed disease. The small sample size was acknowledged by the authors as a limitation that may reduce accuracy.

The sample holds a few counts of this clonotype. The clone's antigen remains unknown. Within one base of it there is no much larger clone, and no base qualities were kept. The junction shows trimming of 3 bases on V and 8 bases on J, plus 13 bases between the germline ends. According to the germline V gene (reference sequence), CDR1 reads LNHDA and CDR2 reads SQIVND. The CDR3 goes from the cysteine to the phenylalanine over 14 residues. Only the CDR3 DNA is retained, 42 bases long and in frame from the first base. The time point tag for this specimen amounts to: persistent/refractory GD, antithyroid drugs over 5 years with positive TRAb. For both TCR sequencing and RNA sequencing, RNA was extracted from PBMCs in TRIzol. Graves' disease was diagnosed according to American Thyroid Association guidelines. Patients for the study were recruited at an endocrinology department in Xi'an, China. Each patient gave about 9.1 milliliters of peripheral blood, collected in an EDTA anticoagulant tube. Ficoll Paque Plus density gradient separation was used to isolate PBMCs, and no further T cell sorting was done. An Agilent 2100 Bioanalyzer and agarose gel were used to check RNA quality, and a NanoDrop 2000 was used to measure RNA concentration.

Preparation of the library involved multiplex PCR. The reads were generated on an Illumina HiSeq 4000. iRepertoire HTBI primers and Arm-PCR amplification of CDR3 regions were used to construct TCR beta libraries. Before sequencing, the PCR products went through gel purification. As for how the authors treated the data: Gene usage analysis of CDR3 amino acid clonotypes relied on the roughly 64 TRBV and 14 TRBJ segments identified across samples. Filtered high-quality paired reads were merged into contigs using COPE and FqMerger. BLAST was used to align contigs to IMGT TRBV, TRBD and TRBJ reference genes, and CDR3 was defined according to IMGT. Highly expanded clones were defined as clonotypes with a frequency above 0.1%. Shannon entropy served as the measure of repertoire diversity, while the Gini coefficient captured V-J evenness. Clonotypes shared by more than one individual were considered public. The public reads were reprocessed in TCRdb via fastp at Q25 and MiXCR, keeping in-frame beta chains. One record per CDR3 amino acid sequence lists the most common genes and DNA. TCRdb, not the original authors, processed these V and J calls. The sample records 500,000 to 700,000 distinct CDR3 sequences, around 32% of which are singletons. The top ten hold around 42% of the sample.

This clonotype was sampled from a female donor with Graves disease. The sequencing here drew on peripheral blood mononuclear cells (PBMCs), taken when the disease was refractory, from a patient treated with antithyroid drugs. Rearrangement joined TRBV19 to TRBJ1-4; no confident D gene assignment can be made. The CDR3 here reads CASSMVPGREKLFF. The DNA sequence reads TGTGCCAGTAGTATGGTACCCGGACGCGAAAAACTGTTTTTT.